This entry is about one T cell receptor beta chain. This clone's antigen is unknown. No qualities accompany the bases; no much larger clone lies one base away. This specimen belongs to a study of shared clonotypes between healthy human individuals (dated by TCRdb to about 2020). A note on the overall study: A couple of women and a few men aged 18 to 49 years were included in the cohort. For each donor, three plates each were used for CD4 naive and CD4 memory, two plates were used for CD8 naive, and one plate was used for CD8 memory. Between about 0.94 and 10 billion PBMCs per donor were obtained by leukapheresis. To increase sequencing depth and limit assay-specific biases, TCR repertoire library preparation and sequencing were carried out by different laboratories using diverse techniques. To estimate repertoire size and how much clonotype sharing occurs between individuals, the study deeply sequenced the blood TCR repertoires of a handful of healthy adults. Study-level results and caveats: Sampling was restricted to blood, and TCR repertoires in tissues likely differ from the TCR repertoires found in blood. Estimated clonotype richness was generally larger for naive than for memory subsets. Clonotypes shared by all four sorted-subset donors showed higher generation probabilities than non-shared clonotypes. Roughly 5% of naive CD4, around 4% of naive CD8, roughly 2.4% of memory CD4, and 0.35% to 0.5% of memory CD8 clonotypes were shared across several donors. Because the study included only a small number of donors, the genetic and exposure-history diversity represented was limited. Based on pairwise subsampling, the degree of clonotype sharing among donors was expected to be affected by sequencing depth. Even with the large sequencing depth, rarefaction of the sorted-subset datasets indicated that sequencing was incomplete.

Trimming costs V 5 bases and J 8 bases, and their ends lie 18 bases apart. CDR1 and CDR2 (SGHTA, FQGNSA) derive from the germline V gene. The CDR3 has 14 amino acids, counting the end cysteine and phenylalanine. The entry retains the CDR3 DNA only, 42 bases that are in frame from base 1. Using the deep immunoSEQ assay, multiplex PCR amplified TCR CDR3 regions from genomic DNA. Extracted genomic DNA from each cell subset was spread evenly across all wells of several immunoSEQ 96-well plates, with each plate serving as a replicate. For sorted subsets, each replicate PCR was loaded with approximately 190 ng genomic DNA, equivalent to some 27,000 T cell genomes. Purified libraries were measured with a Qubit 3.0 fluorometer, size-checked on a Bioanalyzer 2100, and measured again with the KAPA Library Quantification kit. Every immunoSEQ 96-well plate was sequenced on a dedicated single-read 150-cycle Illumina NextSeq 550 flow cell. In the original analysis: The immunoSEQ output contained only junctional sequences without quality scores, so filtering could not match that applied to full-length reads. To assign V/J genes and CDR3, sequences were annotated against IMGT germline references using PyIR, a Python wrapper for IgBLAST v1.9. Reads with weak V/J assignments (E-value above 1e-6), missing CDR3, stop codons, out-of-frame junctions, or ambiguous translated residues were removed. A V3J clonotype was defined by an identical inferred V gene, J gene, and CDR3 amino acid sequence. Percentage overlap between repertoires was computed as shared unique clonotypes divided by the size of the smaller repertoire. Repertoire richness was assessed with RTK rarefaction, the Chao1 estimator, and Recon v2.1 estimates of unobserved clonotypes. Generation probabilities were computed with OLGA for all TCRbeta clonotypes obtained by the gDNA method from a handful of donors. The immuneACCESS repertoire file appears here via TCRdb, limited to in-frame rearrangements. These files lack a portion of the clones; in checked studies, under half of the deficit traces to unresolved V genes, and the cause of the others is not known. That table is the source of V, J and clone size, and D and trimming were worked out from the DNA. This sample is represented by over a million clones; more than 95% of them were singletons. The leading ten clones occupy approximately 1% of the sample.

Healthy HIV-negative adults with no recently reported acute infections or vaccinations were included as donors. Every donor was a Caucasian adult living in Nashville, Tennessee, USA. CD4+ T cells were enriched by magnetic negative selection; naive cells were then positively selected on CD45RA, and the negative fraction formed the memory subset. After blood collection by leukapheresis, PBMCs were isolated using Ficoll-Histopaque density gradient centrifugation and then cryopreserved in the vapor phase of liquid nitrogen. Analytical flow cytometry was used to check the purity and quantity of every magnetically sorted T cell population. Genomic DNA was isolated from every sorted fraction and measured by UV absorbance on a Nanodrop 2000c.

The chain is encoded by TRBV7-2 joined to TRBJ1-2; the D gene is unclear. This sequence was found in a man in his thirties or forties in good health. Specimen: naive CD4+ T cells sorted from blood. Interpreted using the paper, the cell subset or site label stands for: CD45RA+ positively selected. The sequenced DNA: TGTGCCAGCAGCCACCTAGACTCTGCTCAGGGCTACACCTTC. The resulting protein is CASSHLDSAQGYTF.